The 11 T cell receptor beta chains below come from one sample, sequenced in a study of CD8 T cells in Susac syndrome. With random hexamers, reverse transcription was performed on roughly 0.45 to 1 ug of RNA. TCRdb reanalysed the immunoSEQ multiplex PCR reads using MiXCR and keeps one entry per CDR3 protein. Found here are about 200,000 distinct CDR3 sequences, approximately 95% of them singletons; the top ten hold roughly 0.1%. The sequencing sample was made of CD4+ T cells from PBMCs. These receptors all come from a human donor in good health.

This clonotype was recorded only once. The chain joins TRBV7-2 to TRBJ1-1; D is unresolved. This CDR3 region has 12 residues. Trimming pared 5 bases from V and 5 bases from J, leaving 9 bases between. The germline CDR1 and CDR2 sequences are SGHTA and FQGNSA. In nucleotides, the CDR3 is TGTGCCAGCAGCATAGGGAGGACTGAAGCTTTCTTT. This gives the protein CASSIGRTEAFF.

The J gene is TRBJ2-1, the V gene TRBV25-1; TRBD1 matches at 7 bases. The J segment lost 6 bases and the V segment lost 2 bases, leaving 7 bases of the junction unmatched. This CDR3 contains 15 residues. In germline, CDR1 is MGHDK, CDR2 SYGVNS. The DNA of the CDR3 is TGTGCCAGCAGTGAACGTAAGGGGGCAGTCAATGAGCAGTTCTTC. The encoded protein is CASSERKGAVNEQFF.

This clonotype was observed a single time. V usage is TRBV7-9 and J usage is TRBJ1-5, with D perhaps matching TRBD1 (6 bases). V was clipped by 5 bases and J by 0 bases, with 17 bases between them. Germline CDR1 reads SEHNR; CDR2 reads FQNEAQ (reference sequence). The CDR3 has 17 residues. This CDR3 reads CASSPAVAGDSNQPQHF. In DNA, the CDR3 is TGTGCCAGCAGCCCTGCGGTGGCAGGGGATAGCAATCAGCCCCAGCATTTT.

This chain links TRBV13 with TRBJ2-1; no firm D call. Per germline, CDR1 PRHDT and CDR2 FYEKMQ (reference sequence). The CDR3 is 13 residues long. Trimming took 4 bases from V and 10 from J, leaving 14 bases between them. CDR3 sequence reads: CASSSPLFLEQFF. CDR3 nucleotides: TGTGCCAGCAGCTCCCCCCTATTCTTGGAGCAGTTCTTC.

The chain couples TRBV3-1 to TRBJ2-3, with D possibly TRBD1 on 6 matching bases. The V gene's germline CDR1 is LGHDT and CDR2 YNNKEL (reference sequence). V was shortened by 0 bases and J by 5 bases, with 12 bases between the two germline ends. The CDR3 is made up of 15 amino acids. This CDR3 is CASSQEVQGIDTQYF. CDR3 nucleotide sequence: TGTGCCAGCAGCCAAGAGGTTCAGGGGATAGATACGCAGTATTTT.

The chain combines TRBV20-1 with TRBJ2-1; 11 positions agree with TRBD2. With V trimmed by 6 bases and J by 7 bases, 5 bases remained unmatched. CDR3 size: 13 residues. CDR1 DFQATT and CDR2 SNEGSKA come from the germline V gene (reference sequence). CDR3 bases: TGCAGTGCCCCTAGCGGGAGGAGGAATGAGCAGTTCTTC. Translated: CSAPSGRRNEQFF.

This clonotype was detected once. The J gene is TRBJ2-3, the V gene TRBV20-1, with a weak D call TRBD1 (5 bases). The CDR3 has 14 amino acids. CDR1 DFQATT and CDR2 SNEGSKA come from the germline V gene (reference sequence). Trimming pared 4 bases from V and 5 bases from J, leaving 16 bases between. Here the CDR3 reads CSAKWGFGEDTQYF. The CDR3 bases are TGCAGTGCTAAATGGGGCTTCGGAGAAGATACGCAGTATTTT.

The chain carries TRBV9 and TRBJ2-3; D not resolved. This CDR3 spans 12 amino acids. The V and J ends lost 0 bases and 8 bases respectively, with 7 bases between them. Germline V CDR1 and CDR2: SGDLS, YYNGEE. The CDR3: CASSVVSSTQYF. The CDR3 nucleotides are TGTGCCAGCAGCGTAGTGTCCAGTACGCAGTATTTT.

The gene calls are TRBV29-1 and TRBJ1-2; D not certain. Germline loops: CDR1 SQVTM, CDR2 ANQGSEA. CDR3 length: 12 amino acids. V gave up 4 bases and J gave up 6 bases, with 12 bases separating them. The CDR3 here is CSVATRQDGYTF. CDR3 sequence (DNA): TGCAGCGTTGCTACAAGGCAGGATGGCTACACCTTC.

CDR3 protein: CSAARETQYF. The DNA for the CDR3 is TGCAGTGCTGCCAGGGAGACCCAGTACTTC. This chain uses TRBV20-1 with TRBJ2-5; no reliable D call. V lost 5 bases, J lost 5 bases, and 6 bases lay in between. The CDR3 has 10 amino acids. Germline loops: CDR1 DFQATT, CDR2 SNEGSKA (reference sequence).

The V and J genes are TRBV9 and TRBJ1-1; a possible D gene is TRBD1 (6 bases). Trimming shortened V by 0 bases and J by 4 bases, and 10 bases separated the two germline ends. CDR3 length: 14 amino acids. Germline V gene lookup returns CDR1 SGDLS and CDR2 YYNGEE. The CDR3 DNA follows: TGTGCCAGCAGCGTAGACAGGGATCGCACTGAAGCTTTCTTT. This sequence encodes CASSVDRDRTEAFF.